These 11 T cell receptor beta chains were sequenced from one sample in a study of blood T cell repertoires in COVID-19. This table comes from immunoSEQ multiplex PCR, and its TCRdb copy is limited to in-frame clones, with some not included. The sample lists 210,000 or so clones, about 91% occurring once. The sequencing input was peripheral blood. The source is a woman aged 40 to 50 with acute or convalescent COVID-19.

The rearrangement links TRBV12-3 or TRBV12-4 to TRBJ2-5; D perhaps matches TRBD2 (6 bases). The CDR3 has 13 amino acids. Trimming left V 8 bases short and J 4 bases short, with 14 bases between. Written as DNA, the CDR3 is TGTGCCAGCCTCGGGAGTTGGGGAGAGACCCAGTACTTC. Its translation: CASLGSWGETQYF.

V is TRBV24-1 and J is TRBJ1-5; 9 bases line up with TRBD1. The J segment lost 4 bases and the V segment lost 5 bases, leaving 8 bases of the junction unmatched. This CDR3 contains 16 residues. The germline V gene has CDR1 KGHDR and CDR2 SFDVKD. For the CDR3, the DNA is TGTGCCACCAGTGCGGGACAGGGAAGTTTGAATCAGCCCCAGCATTTT. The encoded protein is CATSAGQGSLNQPQHF.

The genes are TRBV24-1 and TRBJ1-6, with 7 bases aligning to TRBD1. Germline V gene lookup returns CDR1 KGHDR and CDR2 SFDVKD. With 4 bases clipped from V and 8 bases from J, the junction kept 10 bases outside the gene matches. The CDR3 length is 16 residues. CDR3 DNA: TGTGCCACCAGTGACACCGTGACAGGGACAGATTCACCCCTCCACTTT. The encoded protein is CATSDTVTGTDSPLHF.

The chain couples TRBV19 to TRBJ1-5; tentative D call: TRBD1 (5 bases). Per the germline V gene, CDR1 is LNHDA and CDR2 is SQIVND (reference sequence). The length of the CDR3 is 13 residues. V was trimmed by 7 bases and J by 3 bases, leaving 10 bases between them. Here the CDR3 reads CASKWGDNQPQHF. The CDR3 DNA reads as TGTGCCAGTAAGTGGGGGGACAATCAGCCCCAGCATTTT.

The CDR3 coding sequence is TGTGCCAGTAGTCTACAGGGGGCGTGGACTGAAGCTTTCTTT. Translating it yields CASSLQGAWTEAFF. The V call is TRBV19, the J call TRBJ1-1; TRBD1 agrees at 9 bases. Germline CDR1 and CDR2: LNHDA and SQIVND (reference sequence). The CDR3 runs to 14 residues. The junction had 6 bases not matched to a gene; V was cut back by 5 bases and J by 5 bases.

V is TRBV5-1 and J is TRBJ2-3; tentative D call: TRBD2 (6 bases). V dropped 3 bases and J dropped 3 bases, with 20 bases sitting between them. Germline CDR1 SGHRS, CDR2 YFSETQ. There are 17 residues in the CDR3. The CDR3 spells CASSSPGLLRSTDTQYF. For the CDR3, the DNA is TGCGCCAGCAGCTCACCGGGACTCCTACGGTCGACAGATACGCAGTATTTT. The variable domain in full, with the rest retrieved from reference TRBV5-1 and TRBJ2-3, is KAGVTQTPRYLIKTRGQQVTLSCSPISGHRSVSWYQQTPGQGLQFLFEYFSETQRNKGNFPGRFSGRQFSNSRSEMNVSTLELGDSALYLCASSSPGLLRSTDTQYFGPGTRLTVL.

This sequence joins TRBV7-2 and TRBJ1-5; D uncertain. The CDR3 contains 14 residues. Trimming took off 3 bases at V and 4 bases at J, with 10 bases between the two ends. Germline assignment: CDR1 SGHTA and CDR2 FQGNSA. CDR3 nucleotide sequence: TGTGCCAGCAGCTTTCCAGGAATGAATCAGCCCCAGCATTTT. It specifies CASSFPGMNQPQHF.

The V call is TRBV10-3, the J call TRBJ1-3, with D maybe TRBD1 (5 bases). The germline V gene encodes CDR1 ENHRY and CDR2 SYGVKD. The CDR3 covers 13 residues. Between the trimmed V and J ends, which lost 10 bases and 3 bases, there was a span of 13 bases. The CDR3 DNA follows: TGTGCCAGTCTACAGGAATATGGAAACACCATATATTTT. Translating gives CASLQEYGNTIYF.

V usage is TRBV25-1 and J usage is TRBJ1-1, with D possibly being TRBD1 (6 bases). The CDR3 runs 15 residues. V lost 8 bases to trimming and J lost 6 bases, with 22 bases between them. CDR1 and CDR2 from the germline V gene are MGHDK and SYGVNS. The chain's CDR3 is CASVAGGVGHPEAFF. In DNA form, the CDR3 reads TGTGCCAGCGTGGCGGGGGGCGTTGGGCACCCTGAAGCTTTCTTT.

This CDR3 reads CASSPKLDSNYGYTF. Here the CDR3 DNA reads TGTGCCAGCAGTCCAAAGTTAGACAGCAACTATGGCTACACCTTC. This chain joins TRBV2 and TRBJ1-2, with a tentative D call TRBD1 (5 bases). The CDR3 is made up of 15 amino acids. V lost 5 bases and J lost 2, with 15 bases in between. Germline-derived CDR1 and CDR2 are SNHLY and FYNNEI.

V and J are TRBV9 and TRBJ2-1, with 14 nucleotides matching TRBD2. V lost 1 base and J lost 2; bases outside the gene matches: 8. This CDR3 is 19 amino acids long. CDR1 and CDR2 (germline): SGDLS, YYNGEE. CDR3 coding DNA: TGTGCCAGCAGCGTATATGGACTAGCGGGGGGCCCCACCTACAATGAGCAGTTCTTC. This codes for CASSVYGLAGGPTYNEQFF.